The 21 T cell receptor beta chains presented below share a single source sample, sequenced in a study of early T cells in non-severe SARS-CoV-2 infection. TCRdb used MiXCR to reprocess the 5' RACE reads, holding one entry per CDR3 protein. In the table there are about 56,000 distinct CDR3 sequences, 8% to 11% of which are singletons. What was sequenced was whole blood. Receptor source: an adult who was a healthcare worker with PCR-confirmed SARS-CoV-2 infection or an uninfected control (not recorded which).

This clonotype was counted many times. The chain recombines TRBV13 with TRBJ1-2, with 7 bases aligning to TRBD1. CDR1 is PRHDT and CDR2 is FYEKMQ in the germline V gene (reference sequence). This CDR3 comprises 17 residues. J was trimmed by 4 bases and V by 2 bases; bases with no gene match: 13. DNA of the CDR3: TGTGCCAGCAGCTTACTTTCCGACGGAGGACAGGCCTATGGCTACACCTTC. Protein: CASSLLSDGGQAYGYTF.

The chain uses TRBV3-1 and TRBJ1-6; no firm D call. V was shortened by 4 bases and J by 10 bases, with 11 bases between the two germline ends. The CDR3 runs to 13 residues. The germline gives CDR1 LGHDT, CDR2 YNNKEL (reference sequence). CDR3 loop: CASSPRAGSPLHF. The CDR3 DNA reads TGTGCCAGCAGCCCCCGTGCGGGCTCACCCCTCCACTTT.

This clonotype was counted ten times or more. This chain uses TRBV7-6 with TRBJ2-1; D uncertain. CDR1 and CDR2 (germline): SGHVS, FNYEAQ. The CDR3 sequence is 15 residues long. Trimming left V 2 bases short and J 6 bases short, with 14 bases between. CDR3 in DNA: TGTGCCAGCAGCTTACAATCAAGAGTGGCCAATGAGCAGTTCTTC. Amino acid sequence: CASSLQSRVANEQFF. Using reference TRBV7-6 and TRBJ2-1 for the parts outside the CDR3, the full variable domain is GAGVSQSPRYKVTKRGQDVALRCDPISGHVSLYWYRQALGQGPEFLTYFNYEAQQDKSGLPNDRFSAERPEGSISTLTIQRTEQRDSAMYRCASSLQSRVANEQFFGPGTRLTVL.

The chain combines TRBV29-1 with TRBJ2-7, with a tentative D call TRBD2 (6 bases). This CDR3 is built from 14 residues. V lost 4 bases to trimming and J lost 0 bases, with 13 bases between them. The germline gives CDR1 SQVTM, CDR2 ANQGSEA. CDR3 bases: TGCAGCGTTGGGGGACTCCCACTCTCCTACGAGCAGTACTTC. Translation gives CSVGGLPLSYEQYF.

This clonotype was seen only a few times. One junction end disagrees with the germline gene, perhaps due to a read error. V is TRBV7-3 and J is TRBJ2-1, with TRBD2 matching 7 bases. Germline V gives CDR1 SGHTA, CDR2 FQGTGA. This CDR3 is built from 14 residues. The CDR3 is CASSLTSSSNEQFF. As DNA, the CDR3 is TGTGCCAGCAGCTTGACTAGCTCCTCCAATGAGCAGTTCTTC.

This clonotype has more than one count but fewer than ten. V is TRBV13 and J is TRBJ1-3; D gene ambiguous. Germline lookup yields CDR1 PRHDT and CDR2 FYEKMQ (reference sequence). Between the trimmed V and J ends, which lost 3 bases and 0 bases, there was a span of 12 bases. This CDR3 has 16 amino acids. Here the CDR3 DNA reads TGTGCCAGCAGCTTTGGACGTTCGAGCTCTGGAAACACCATATATTTT. The encoded protein is CASSFGRSSSGNTIYF.

The chain combines TRBV5-1 with TRBJ1-3; the D gene is possibly TRBD1 (5 bases). Germline CDR1 and CDR2: SGHRS and YFSETQ. The CDR3 has 14 amino acids. V was cut by 0 bases and J by 4 bases, with 8 bases left in between. The CDR3 region is CASSLAGNGNTIYF. CDR3 in DNA: TGCGCCAGCAGCTTGGCAGGGAACGGAAACACCATATATTTT.

This clonotype was seen only a few times. The chain carries TRBV4-2 and TRBJ2-1; D is possibly TRBD1 (5 bases). Germline CDR1 is LGHNA and CDR2 is YNFKEQ. The CDR3 consists of 12 residues. Trimming pared 0 bases from V and 8 bases from J, leaving 5 bases between. DNA of the CDR3: TGTGCCAGCAGCCAAGACAGGGATGAGCAGTTCTTC. Its translation is CASSQDRDEQFF.

This clonotype was counted only a few times. The chain uses TRBV7-8 and TRBJ2-1; TRBD2 aligns across 7 bases. V gave up 11 bases and J gave up 7 bases; unmatched junction bases: 8. The CDR3 extends over 12 amino acids. Germline V gene lookup returns CDR1 SGHVS and CDR2 FQNEAQ. This chain's CDR3 is CAVPAGENEQFF. The CDR3 DNA sequence: TGTGCCGTCCCGGCGGGAGAGAATGAGCAGTTCTTC.

This clonotype has at least ten counts. The rearrangement joins TRBV7-3 to TRBJ2-1; 11 bases match TRBD1. The CDR3 length is 14 residues. Germline V CDR1 and CDR2: SGHTA, FQGTGA. Trimming removed 2 bases from V and 6 bases from J; junction bases left unmatched: 0. In nucleotides, the CDR3 is TGTGCCAGCAGCTTAGGGACAGGGGGCAATGAGCAGTTCTTC. Residues: CASSLGTGGNEQFF.

This clonotype showed up many times. The chain has TRBV7-9 and TRBJ2-3, with D perhaps given as TRBD1 or TRBD2 (5 bases each). Germline values: CDR1 SEHNR, CDR2 FQNEAQ (reference sequence). The CDR3 has 15 residues. Trimming took off 5 bases at V and 3 bases at J, with 15 bases between the two ends. As DNA, the CDR3 is TGTGCCAGCAGCCATGGACGGTGGGGGACAGATACGCAGTATTTT. It specifies CASSHGRWGTDTQYF.

The genes are TRBV5-1 and TRBJ2-7; no clear D. This CDR3 is 14 amino acids long. Germline values: CDR1 SGHRS, CDR2 YFSETQ. V shed 0 bases and J shed 5 bases, with 12 bases lying between them. CDR3 residues: CASSLGSAVHEQYF. The CDR3 bases are TGCGCCAGCAGCTTGGGCTCTGCCGTGCACGAGCAGTACTTC.

This clonotype was seen at least ten times. As DNA, the CDR3 is TGTGCCAGCAGCTTAGCGCGGGCTAGCAGTGAGCAGTTCTTC. It codes for CASSLARASSEQFF. V and J are TRBV7-2 and TRBJ2-1, with D maybe TRBD2 (5 bases). The CDR3 loop spans 14 amino acids. Germline assignment: CDR1 SGHTA and CDR2 FQGNSA. V lost 0 bases and J 9 bases, leaving 12 bases between the germline ends.

The chain employs TRBV6-5 and TRBJ2-7, with 14 bases aligning to TRBD2. The V segment lost 7 bases and the J segment 3 bases; nucleotides outside the gene matches: 14. The CDR3 spans 18 residues. Germline lookup yields CDR1 MNHEY and CDR2 SVGAGI. CDR3 protein: CASNAGTSGRYDFYEQYF. DNA for the CDR3: TGTGCCAGCAATGCCGGGACTAGCGGGAGATACGACTTCTACGAGCAGTACTTC.

This clonotype has a count of ten or more. For the CDR3, the DNA is TGTGCCACCAGCTCCCAGGACGGCTACGAGCAGTACTTC. This codes for CATSSQDGYEQYF. This chain joins TRBV15 and TRBJ2-7; no clear D. The length of the CDR3 is 13 residues. The V end lost 5 bases, the J end lost 3 bases, and 11 bases lay between the germline ends. Germline V CDR1 and CDR2: LNHNV, YYDKDF (reference sequence). Full variable domain (remainder filled in from reference TRBV15 and TRBJ2-7): DAMVIQNPRYQVTQFGKPVTLSCSQTLNHNVMYWYQQKSSQAPKLLFHYYDKDFNNEADTPDNFQSRRPNTSFCFLDIRSPGLGDTAMYLCATSSQDGYEQYFGPGTRLTVT.

This clonotype was counted ten times or more. The chain couples TRBV10-3 to TRBJ1-5; D is perhaps TRBD1 (6 bases). The V and J ends lost 4 bases and 4 bases respectively, with 8 bases between them. The CDR3 length is 13 residues. CDR1 ENHRY and CDR2 SYGVKD come from the germline V gene. The CDR3 nucleotides read TGTGCCATCAGTGCGGACAGAAATCAGCCCCAGCATTTT. Translation gives CAISADRNQPQHF.

The chain recombines TRBV11-2 with TRBJ2-3; D is ambiguous. The V and J ends lost 4 bases and 4 bases respectively, with 12 bases between them. Germline V gives CDR1 SGHAT, CDR2 FQNNGV. CDR3 length equals 14 residues. CDR3 in amino acids: CASSSYGNSDTQYF. The CDR3 DNA follows: TGTGCCAGCAGCTCCTATGGGAACTCAGATACGCAGTATTTT. Supplemented by reference TRBV11-2 and TRBJ2-3, the full variable domain reads EAGVAQSPRYKIIEKRQSVAFWCNPISGHATLYWYQQILGQGPKLLIQFQNNGVVDDSQLPKDRFSAERLKGVDSTLKIQPAKLEDSAVYLCASSSYGNSDTQYFGPGTRLTVL.

Worth noting for this clonotype: Possible read error: a much larger clone is one base away. A read error is likely, as this CDR3 ends without the conserved phenylalanine or tryptophan. This chain links TRBV6-5 with TRBJ2-7; 8 bases are shared with TRBD1. This CDR3 spans 14 amino acids. CDR1 and CDR2 (germline): MNHEY, SVGAGI. The V and J ends lost 6 bases and 2 bases, in that order; junction bases with no gene match: 6. CDR3: CASRAPGQAYEQYS. CDR3 bases: TGTGCCAGCAGGGCACCGGGACAGGCCTACGAGCAGTACTCC.

This clonotype was detected ten times or more. The V and J genes are TRBV6-6 and TRBJ2-4; D call uncertain. Germline lookup yields CDR1 MNHNY and CDR2 SVGAGI (reference sequence). The germline V and J ends were trimmed by 6 bases and 3 bases, with 15 bases remaining between them. The CDR3 loop spans 15 amino acids. The CDR3 bases are TGTGCCAGCAGCCGAGGACCCTTTGGCAAAAACATTCAGTACTTC. Protein product: CASSRGPFGKNIQYF.

This chain joins TRBV5-4 and TRBJ2-7, with D maybe TRBD1 (5 bases). Germline assignment: CDR1 SGHNT and CDR2 YYREEE (reference sequence). V lost 3 bases and J lost 5, with 15 bases in between. The CDR3 totals 14 residues. The CDR3 loop reads CASSSVQGVNEQYF. In DNA, the CDR3 is TGTGCCAGCAGCTCCGTTCAAGGGGTAAACGAGCAGTACTTC.

There are a few counts of this clonotype. The chain joins TRBV2 to TRBJ2-2; perhaps TRBD2 as D (5 bases). V was cut by 6 bases and J by 6 bases, with 17 bases left in between. Germline CDR1 and CDR2: SNHLY and FYNNEI. The CDR3 contains 15 residues. The DNA of the CDR3 is TGTGCCAGCAGATACACCACCGGGGTTCCCGGGGAGCTGTTTTTT. This codes for CASRYTTGVPGELFF.